The 29 T cell receptor beta chains given below trace back to one sample, sequenced in a study of Tregs in tolerant kidney transplant recipients. Profiled with immunoSEQ multiplex PCR; TCRdb holds only in-frame clones, not every one. Of 2,500 to 3,000 clones in the sample, under 50% were seen once. These receptors have no known antigen. The sequencing input was Tregs from blood cultured with allogeneic cells. The receptors here all came from a human donor in good health.

This clone is labeled as medium-sized. This chain links TRBV19 with TRBJ1-1; D remains ambiguous. Germline V gene data show CDR1 as LNHDA and CDR2 as SQIVND (reference sequence). The CDR3 is 15 residues long. CDR3 region: CVTRRNHPGGAEAFF. The CDR3, as DNA: TGTGTTACTAGACGAAACCACCCGGGTGGAGCTGAAGCTTTCTTT.

In its sample, this clone is large (0.1 to 1%). The chain has TRBV6-5 and TRBJ1-1; no definite D call. CDR3 length equals 11 residues. Germline lookup yields CDR1 MNHEY and CDR2 SVGAGI. V dropped 2 bases and J dropped 5 bases, with 3 bases sitting between them. The DNA of the CDR3 is TGTGCCAGCAGTTACAGGACTGAAGCTTTCTTT. This gives the protein CASSYRTEAFF.

The rearrangement joins TRBV19 to TRBJ1-2; D perhaps matches TRBD1 (5 bases). There are 14 residues in the CDR3. Germline V lookup: CDR1 LNHDA, CDR2 SQIVND (reference sequence). The ends were cut back, 2 bases at V and 0 bases at J, with 7 bases in the middle. CDR3 bases: TGTGCCAGTAGTATACAGGGAACTAACTATGGCTACACCTTC. It translates to CASSIQGTNYGYTF.

This clone was counted only a few times. This chain joins TRBV6-5 and TRBJ1-2, with D maybe TRBD1 (6 bases). The CDR3 runs 14 residues. V was trimmed by 8 bases and J by 5 bases, leaving 18 bases between them. The germline V gene encodes CDR1 MNHEY and CDR2 SVGAGI. The CDR3 DNA is TGTGCCAGCTCGATGGGGACACGACATTATGGCTACACCTTC. Translating gives CASSMGTRHYGYTF.

V is TRBV7-6 and J is TRBJ2-3; 10 nucleotides line up with TRBD2. Looked up from germline, CDR1 is SGHVS and CDR2 is FNYEAQ. This CDR3 comprises 16 residues. The ends lost 2 bases at V and 2 bases at J; junction bases unmatched: 4. CDR3 protein: CASSLIAGGLTDTQYF. In DNA, the CDR3 is TGTGCCAGCAGCTTAATAGCGGGGGGCCTCACAGATACGCAGTATTTT.

Relative to its sample, this clone is large (0.1 to 1%). This chain's CDR3 is CASSQDWGRYNEQFF. The CDR3 DNA sequence: TGTGCCAGCAGCCAAGATTGGGGACGGTACAATGAGCAGTTCTTC. V and J are TRBV4-2 and TRBJ2-1; D possibly uses TRBD1 or TRBD2 (5 bases each). CDR3 length equals 15 residues. Trimming left V 0 bases short and J 4 bases short, with 10 bases between. Germline V gene data show CDR1 as LGHNA and CDR2 as YNFKEQ.

V usage is TRBV23-1 and J usage is TRBJ2-7; D gene unclear. TRBV23-1 is an ORF, with its function uncertain. The V and J ends lost 3 bases and 2 bases respectively, with 11 bases between them. The CDR3 loop spans 14 amino acids. The CDR3 loop reads CASSHGTRTYEQYF. Here the CDR3 DNA reads TGCGCCAGCAGTCATGGAACTCGAACCTACGAGCAGTACTTC.

V is TRBV5-5 and J is TRBJ2-6, with TRBD1 matching over 8 bases. The CDR3 contains 16 residues. Germline loops: CDR1 SGHKS, CDR2 YYEKEE (reference sequence). V shed 5 bases, J shed 0 bases, and the junction held 4 bases outside the gene matches. In DNA form, the CDR3 reads TGTGCCAGCAGGACTGGGACAGGCTCTGGGGCCAACGTCCTGACTTTC. Protein sequence: CASRTGTGSGANVLTF.

The V and J genes are TRBV6-5 and TRBJ2-6, with D unresolved. The CDR3 extends over 16 amino acids. Germline V CDR1 and CDR2: MNHEY, SVGAGI. V lost 1 base and J lost 0, with 7 bases in between. The CDR3 spells CASSYFRPSGANVLTF. The CDR3 nucleotides read TGTGCCAGCAGTTACTTCCGACCCTCTGGGGCCAACGTCCTGACTTTC.

This clone was detected a few times. The chain carries TRBV7-9 and TRBJ1-5, with TRBD1 matching 7 bases. V shed 1 base, J shed 2 bases, and the junction held 5 bases outside the gene matches. From germline, CDR1 is SEHNR and CDR2 FQNEAQ (reference sequence). This CDR3 contains 16 residues. The CDR3 is CASSLVPTGRNQPQHF. The CDR3 DNA reads as TGTGCCAGCAGCTTAGTCCCGACAGGGCGCAATCAGCCCCAGCATTTT.

The V and J genes are TRBV7-8 and TRBJ2-3; TRBD2 aligns across 7 bases. V lost 4 bases and J lost 5; bases outside the gene matches: 9. Looked up from germline, CDR1 is SGHVS and CDR2 is FQNEAQ. The CDR3 extends over 15 amino acids. In DNA, the CDR3 is TGTGCCAGCAGCTCCACCGGGGGGTGGGGAGATACGCAGTATTTT. Its translation: CASSSTGGWGDTQYF. Full variable domain (outside the CDR3, taken from reference TRBV7-8 and TRBJ2-3): GAGVSQSPRYKVAKRGQDVALRCDPISGHVSLFWYQQALGQGPEFLTYFQNEAQLDKSGLPSDRFFAERPEGSVSTLKIQRTQQEDSAVYLCASSSTGGWGDTQYFGPGTRLTVL.

The chain is built from TRBV6-1 and TRBJ1-5, with D unresolved. The length of the CDR3 is 14 residues. From germline, CDR1 is MNHNS and CDR2 SASEGT. V was trimmed by 7 bases and J by 5 bases, leaving 15 bases between them. CDR3 loop: CASTPGNNHQPQHF. As DNA, the CDR3 is TGTGCCAGCACACCGGGAAACAATCATCAGCCCCAGCATTTT.

The chain carries TRBV7-9 and TRBJ2-3, with a possible D match to TRBD2 (5 bases). The CDR3 runs to 17 residues. In germline, CDR1 is SEHNR, CDR2 FQNEAQ (reference sequence). V gave up 0 bases and J gave up 0 bases, with 13 bases separating them. CDR3 amino acids: CASSLAFVRGSTDTQYF. The CDR3 coding sequence is TGTGCCAGCAGCTTAGCCTTCGTTCGCGGGAGCACAGATACGCAGTATTTT.

The V gene is TRBV6-4, the J gene TRBJ2-1, with TRBD2 as a possible D gene (6 bases). Germline V gene sequence: CDR1 MRHNA, CDR2 SNTAGT. This CDR3 has 17 amino acids. Between the trimmed V and J ends, which lost 0 bases and 5 bases, there was a span of 17 bases. CDR3 region: CASSDSWSGPLDNEQFF. CDR3 coding DNA: TGTGCCAGCAGTGACTCCTGGAGCGGGCCTCTCGACAATGAGCAGTTCTTC.

V gene TRBV5-5 combines with J gene TRBJ2-7; 10 nucleotides agree with TRBD2. J was trimmed by 3 bases and V by 4 bases; bases with no gene match: 13. The germline V gene encodes CDR1 SGHKS and CDR2 YYEKEE (reference sequence). CDR3 length: 17 amino acids. CDR3 amino acids: CASSQDMASGSHYEQYF. The CDR3 DNA sequence: TGTGCCAGCAGCCAAGATATGGCTAGCGGGAGCCACTACGAGCAGTACTTC.

This clone was found a few times. The chain uses TRBV19 and TRBJ1-2; D remains unclear. The V end was cut by 7 bases, the J end by 4 bases, with 19 bases between. Germline CDR1 is LNHDA and CDR2 is SQIVND (reference sequence). This CDR3 comprises 15 residues. CDR3 sequence: CASTQPGRVSYGYTF. CDR3 DNA sequence: TGTGCCAGTACCCAACCCGGCCGGGTGTCCTATGGCTACACCTTC.

In its sample, this clone ranks as medium-sized. The chain employs TRBV23-1 and TRBJ2-7, with D possibly being TRBD2 (6 bases). TRBV23-1 falls under the ORF class, with uncertain function. The CDR3 runs to 16 residues. V lost 7 bases to trimming and J lost 0 bases, with 19 bases between them. The CDR3 protein is CASNSPRGKSSYEQYF. CDR3 nucleotide sequence: TGCGCCAGCAATTCCCCCCGCGGGAAGAGCTCCTACGAGCAGTACTTC.

The chain recombines TRBV5-6 with TRBJ2-7; 9 bases line up with TRBD2. In germline, CDR1 is SGHDT, CDR2 YYEEEE. CDR3 length: 15 residues. Trimming removed 4 bases from V and 2 bases from J; junction bases left unmatched: 7. This CDR3 is CASSAGGGRAYEQYF. The CDR3 DNA is TGTGCCAGCAGCGCGGGGGGCGGGAGGGCCTACGAGCAGTACTTC.

By frequency in the sample, this clone is medium-sized. The V call is TRBV14, the J call TRBJ1-2, with no clear D. The CDR3 totals 15 residues. CDR1 and CDR2 from the germline V gene are SGHDN and FVKESK. Trimming took off 1 base at V and 4 bases at J, with 13 bases between the two ends. The CDR3 DNA follows: TGTGCCAGCAGCCAAGCAAGAAGTGGTGGCTATGGCTACACCTTC. Translating gives CASSQARSGGYGYTF.

By its share, this clone is large. This chain joins TRBV9 and TRBJ2-3; no firm D call. CDR3 length: 16 residues. Trimming took 4 bases from V and 1 from J, leaving 16 bases between them. Germline assignment: CDR1 SGDLS and CDR2 YYNGEE. In nucleotides, the CDR3 is TGTGCCAGCAGCACCTCGTTGGACGAACGCACAGATACGCAGTATTTT. The encoded protein is CASSTSLDERTDTQYF.

The rearrangement links TRBV7-4 to TRBJ1-1, with D perhaps matching TRBD1 (5 bases). Germline CDR1 SGHVT, CDR2 SQSDAQ. The CDR3 sequence is 18 residues long. The ends were cut back, 5 bases at V and 0 bases at J, with 22 bases in the middle. This chain's CDR3 is CASSPSPRLWGMNTEAFF. Written as DNA, the CDR3 is TGTGCCAGCAGCCCTTCCCCCCGCCTTTGGGGGATGAACACTGAAGCTTTCTTT.

This clone was seen a handful of times. V usage is TRBV2 and J usage is TRBJ1-1; weak D call: TRBD1 (6 bases). The V and J ends lost 4 bases and 6 bases respectively, with 18 bases between them. CDR1 and CDR2 from the germline V gene are SNHLY and FYNNEI. CDR3 length equals 15 residues. CDR3 nucleotides: TGTGCCAGCAGTGGGAGGGGGGCCTGGAGTGCTGAAGCTTTCTTT. This encodes CASSGRGAWSAEAFF.

The chain is built from TRBV27 and TRBJ2-2, with TRBD2 as a possible D gene (5 bases). CDR1 MNHEY and CDR2 SMNVEV come from the germline V gene (reference sequence). Trimming took off 5 bases at V and 11 bases at J, with 18 bases between the two ends. The CDR3 runs to 14 residues. In nucleotides, the CDR3 is TGTGCCAGCAGTGCCGCACTAGTGCCCATCGAGCTGTTTTTT. Protein sequence: CASSAALVPIELFF.

The J gene is TRBJ2-3, the V gene TRBV7-8; D unclear. CDR1 is SGHVS, CDR2 FQNEAQ, per germline. This CDR3 region has 16 residues. V lost 3 bases and J 6 bases, leaving 19 bases between the germline ends. CDR3 residues: CASSFISGPSGDTQYF. The CDR3 nucleotides read TGTGCCAGCAGCTTCATTTCAGGTCCTAGTGGGGATACGCAGTATTTT.

This chain uses TRBV4-3 with TRBJ1-6, with TRBD1 identical over 7 bases. V gave up 6 bases and J gave up 0 bases; unmatched junction bases: 5. The CDR3 is made up of 16 amino acids. Germline V gene lookup returns CDR1 LGHNA and CDR2 YSLEER. CDR3 sequence reads: CASSQQGRSYNSPLHF. DNA for the CDR3: TGCGCCAGCAGTCAACAGGGGCGCTCCTATAATTCACCCCTCCACTTT.

The chain links TRBV2 to TRBJ1-5, with D possibly matching TRBD1 (5 bases). The CDR3 has 12 amino acids. CDR1 and CDR2 from the germline V gene are SNHLY and FYNNEI. V lost 8 bases to trimming and J lost 16 bases, with 21 bases between them. The CDR3 reads CASGSARDSVHF. The CDR3 region has the DNA TGTGCCAGCGGCTCCGCCCGGGACTCCGTCCATTTT.

This chain joins TRBV30 and TRBJ1-2, with TRBD1 matching over 10 bases. The CDR3 spans 15 residues. Germline CDR1 GTSNPN, CDR2 SVGIG (reference sequence). V lost 5 bases, J lost 4 bases, and 10 bases stayed unmatched. This CDR3 is CAWEKPGQGPYGYTF. CDR3 coding DNA: TGTGCCTGGGAGAAACCGGGACAGGGGCCCTATGGCTACACCTTC. Combining the CDR3 with reference TRBV30 and TRBJ1-2 gives the whole variable domain SQTIHQWPATLVQPVGSPLSLECTVEGTSNPNLYWYRQAAGRGLQLLFYSVGIGQISSEVPQNLSASRPQDRQFILSSKKLLLSDSGFYLCAWEKPGQGPYGYTFGSGTRLTVV.

The chain recombines TRBV5-1 with TRBJ2-1, with 14 positions matching TRBD2. The ends lost 4 bases at V and 5 bases at J; junction bases unmatched: 14. The CDR3 contains 19 residues. Germline CDR1 reads SGHRS; CDR2 reads YFSETQ. This CDR3 reads CASSRTGTSGSRVNNEQFF. In DNA, the CDR3 is TGCGCCAGCAGCCGGACCGGGACTAGCGGGAGTAGGGTGAACAATGAGCAGTTCTTC.

The chain joins TRBV13 to TRBJ2-5, with D perhaps assigned TRBD1 or TRBD2 (7 bases each). Germline CDR1 PRHDT, CDR2 FYEKMQ (reference sequence). V was pared by 5 bases and J by 4 bases, with 11 bases between. CDR3 length equals 13 residues. The CDR3 loop is CASSRRGGETQYF. CDR3 DNA sequence: TGTGCCAGCAGCCGCAGGGGGGGAGAGACCCAGTACTTC.